This entry describes one T cell receptor beta chain. Its antigen is not identified. The V end lost 3 bases, the J end lost 1 base, and 12 bases lay between the germline ends. CDR1 and CDR2 from the germline V gene are ENHRY and SYGVKD. This CDR3 comprises 15 residues. Assay: immunoSEQ multiplex PCR; the TCRdb copy retains only in-frame clones and omits some. The table records more than 25,000 clones, approximately 86% of them present only once. This sample was included in a study of stem cell transplantation in POMP-related autoinflammatory disease. Study as a whole: Hypothesis: faulty thymoproteasomes impair CD8+ T-cell selection, skewing TRB repertoires.

PRAID featured prominent immunodeficiency. Study observations and caveats: Unique TRB V-J gene pairings were limited in number in patients with PRAID.

The starting material was CD4+ T cells from PBMCs, obtained before stem cell transplantation. The TCR sequence derives from a human donor with POMP-related autoinflammation and immune dysregulation (PRAID). The chain recombines TRBV10-3 with TRBJ1-1; D is unresolved. The CDR3 DNA follows: TGTGCCATCAGTGATAAGGTTCGGGGGAACACTGAAGCTTTCTTT. Amino acid sequence: CAISDKVRGNTEAFF.